Below, 23 T cell receptor beta chains from the same sample are listed, as sequenced in a study of early T cells in non-severe SARS-CoV-2 infection (dated by TCRdb to about 2021). The library was built by means of 5' RACE. The reads were generated on a NextSeq 500. TCRdb trimmed the raw reads at Q25, called clones with MiXCR and kept productive beta chains. Entries are consolidated by CDR3 protein sequence, retaining the most common genes and DNA. The table for this sample lists about 64,000 distinct CDR3 sequences; 4.9% of them were counted only once. The ten largest account for 4.9% of the sample. Sequencing was performed on whole blood. The receptors were gathered from an adult who was a healthcare worker with PCR-confirmed SARS-CoV-2 infection or an uninfected control (not recorded which).

Ten or more counts support this clonotype. This chain links TRBV3-1 with TRBJ2-7; D is unclear. The ends were cut back, 3 bases at V and 3 bases at J, with 9 bases in the middle. Germline V CDR1 and CDR2: LGHDT, YNNKEL (reference sequence). This CDR3 is 13 amino acids long. The CDR3 loop is CASSHLNIYEQYF. The CDR3 DNA reads as TGTGCCAGCAGCCACCTAAACATCTACGAGCAGTACTTC.

This clonotype has only a few counts. The chain uses TRBV7-8 and TRBJ2-7; maybe TRBD2 (5 bases). Germline V gives CDR1 SGHVS, CDR2 FQNEAQ. The CDR3 runs 18 residues. V was pared by 3 bases and J by 8 bases, with 29 bases between. This CDR3 reads CASSLHEPFRGRPQKQYF. In nucleotides, the CDR3 is TGTGCCAGCAGCTTGCACGAACCCTTCCGGGGAAGACCCCAAAAGCAGTACTTC.

This clonotype has a count of ten or more. This chain links TRBV7-3 with TRBJ1-1; D might be TRBD1 (5 bases). The V and J ends lost 0 bases and 2 bases respectively, with 10 bases between them. Germline values: CDR1 SGHTA, CDR2 FQGTGA. This CDR3 is 15 amino acids long. CDR3 bases: TGTGCCAGCAGCTTAACGGGGGGAGGCAACACTGAAGCTTTCTTT. This codes for CASSLTGGGNTEAFF.

The chain has TRBV20-1 and TRBJ1-2; a weak D match, TRBD1 (6 bases). CDR3 length equals 13 residues. The germline V gene has CDR1 DFQATT and CDR2 SNEGSKA (reference sequence). The V end was cut by 6 bases, the J end by 6 bases, with 17 bases between. CDR3 nucleotides: TGCAGTGCAGAGTACAGGGAGGTCCATGGCTACACCTTC. Protein: CSAEYREVHGYTF.

There are a few counts of this clonotype. The CDR3 DNA reads as TGTGCCAGCGGAGAAGCTAGTTACGCCGAGCAGTACTTC. Translating it yields CASGEASYAEQYF. The V gene is TRBV6-2 or TRBV6-3, the J gene TRBJ2-7; D uncertain. This CDR3 has 13 amino acids. Germline assignment: CDR1 MNHEY and CDR2 SVGEGT. The V end lost 8 bases, the J end lost 6 bases, and 17 bases lay between the germline ends.

This clonotype was recorded many times. The chain combines TRBV24-1 with TRBJ2-1; TRBD1 agrees at 9 bases. The V gene end was trimmed by 4 bases and the J gene end by 2 bases; junction bases not matched to a gene: 5. CDR1 and CDR2 from the germline V gene are KGHDR and SFDVKD. The CDR3 consists of 16 residues. The CDR3 coding sequence is TGTGCCACCAGTGAACCTGGACAGGGGCCCTACAATGAGCAGTTCTTC. Translation: CATSEPGQGPYNEQFF.

The table lists this clonotype with many counts. The gene calls are TRBV5-1 and TRBJ2-3; D unclear. V was trimmed by 7 bases and J by 0 bases, leaving 6 bases between them. CDR3 size: 12 residues. CDR1 and CDR2 from the germline V gene are SGHRS and YFSETQ. CDR3 loop: CASGVSTDTQYF. CDR3 nucleotides: TGCGCCAGCGGGGTCAGCACAGATACGCAGTATTTT.

In its sample, this clonotype was seen a few times. This chain links TRBV14 with TRBJ1-1; perhaps TRBD1 as D (6 bases). The CDR3 length is 14 residues. The V gene lost 2 bases and the J gene lost 0 bases, with 7 bases spanning the gap. Germline lookup yields CDR1 SGHDN and CDR2 FVKESK. The CDR3 reads CASSQQGMNTEAFF. As DNA, the CDR3 is TGTGCCAGCAGCCAACAGGGGATGAACACTGAAGCTTTCTTT.

This clonotype appeared many times. The chain carries TRBV10-2 and TRBJ1-3, with D hard to call. The CDR3 is 14 residues long. V was pared by 3 bases and J by 2 bases, with 8 bases between. CDR1 is WSHSY and CDR2 is SAAADI in the germline V gene. The CDR3 sequence is CASSETGTGNTIYF. The CDR3 nucleotides read TGCGCCAGCAGTGAAACGGGGACTGGAAACACCATATATTTT.

This chain connects TRBV7-9 to TRBJ2-7; weak D call: TRBD1 (6 bases). The germline V and J ends were trimmed by 5 bases and 4 bases, with 9 bases remaining between them. Germline V lookup: CDR1 SEHNR, CDR2 FQNEAQ (reference sequence). There are 12 residues in the CDR3. CDR3 in amino acids: CASSQDSYEQYF. The CDR3 nucleotides read TGTGCCAGCAGCCAGGACAGTTACGAGCAGTACTTC.

This clonotype was seen many times. V and J are TRBV12-3 or TRBV12-4 and TRBJ1-1, with D perhaps TRBD1 (6 bases). V lost 6 bases and J lost 1, with 15 bases in between. This CDR3 spans 15 amino acids. The CDR3 protein is CASSSTDRANTEAFF. The CDR3 coding sequence is TGTGCCAGCAGCTCCACGGACAGAGCGAACACTGAAGCTTTCTTT.

This clonotype showed up many times. J is TRBJ2-1 and V is TRBV7-9; 8 bases map to TRBD2. V lost 8 bases to trimming and J lost 7 bases; unmatched junction nucleotides: 13. Germline CDR1 and CDR2: SEHNR and FQNEAQ (reference sequence). The CDR3 contains 15 residues. The CDR3 DNA reads as TGTGCCAGCCCCCCCAATGGACTAGCTCAAAATGAGCAGTTCTTC. It is translated as CASPPNGLAQNEQFF.

The gene calls are TRBV6-2 or TRBV6-3 and TRBJ1-5, with D uncertain. Germline V lookup: CDR1 MNHEY, CDR2 SVGEGT. V was trimmed by 6 bases and J by 0 bases, leaving 18 bases between them. The CDR3 length is 17 residues. The CDR3 protein is CASRDGRIPDSNQPQHF. CDR3 sequence (DNA): TGTGCCAGCAGAGACGGAAGGATCCCTGATAGCAATCAGCCCCAGCATTTT.

This clonotype was observed a handful of times. The chain is built from TRBV7-3 and TRBJ2-3, with 13 bases identical to TRBD2. Germline-derived CDR1 and CDR2 are SGHTA and FQGTGA. V lost 1 base to trimming and J lost 2 bases; unmatched junction nucleotides: 6. CDR3 size: 18 residues. CDR3 sequence: CASSLNPGLAGTTDTQYF. CDR3 sequence (DNA): TGTGCCAGCAGCTTAAACCCGGGACTAGCGGGGACCACAGATACGCAGTATTTT.

This clonotype was counted at least ten times. This chain connects TRBV27 to TRBJ1-2; possible D gene TRBD1, 5 bases. Germline assignment: CDR1 MNHEY and CDR2 SMNVEV (reference sequence). V lost 5 bases and J 4 bases, leaving 17 bases between the germline ends. The CDR3 has 15 residues. As DNA, the CDR3 is TGTGCCAGCAGTCTAAGACGGGACGGAGGCTATGGCTACACCTTC. Amino acid sequence: CASSLRRDGGYGYTF.

Many counts were recorded for this clonotype. The chain recombines TRBV11-1 with TRBJ2-2; no clear D. Germline values: CDR1 SGHAT, CDR2 FQDESV (reference sequence). CDR3 length: 14 amino acids. V was pared by 3 bases and J by 1 base, with 6 bases between. The CDR3 DNA follows: TGTGCCAGCAGCTTGGCTGGGAACACCGGGGAGCTGTTTTTT. It specifies CASSLAGNTGELFF.

This clonotype has at least ten counts. This chain links TRBV5-1 with TRBJ2-4; D is possibly TRBD1 (5 bases). The V gene lost 0 bases and the J gene lost 2 bases, with 9 bases spanning the gap. The germline V gene encodes CDR1 SGHRS and CDR2 YFSETQ. The CDR3 sequence is 15 residues long. DNA for the CDR3: TGCGCCAGCAGCTTGGAGGGGTCCACCAAAAACATTCAGTACTTC. This sequence encodes CASSLEGSTKNIQYF. The entire variable domain, with the rest obtained from reference TRBV5-1 and TRBJ2-4, is as follows: KAGVTQTPRYLIKTRGQQVTLSCSPISGHRSVSWYQQTPGQGLQFLFEYFSETQRNKGNFPGRFSGRQFSNSRSEMNVSTLELGDSALYLCASSLEGSTKNIQYFGAGTRLSVL.

This clonotype was observed a handful of times. J is TRBJ1-2 and V is TRBV29-1, with a tentative D call TRBD1 (5 bases). V was trimmed by 5 bases and J by 3 bases, leaving 16 bases between them. The CDR3 is 14 amino acids. Germline loops: CDR1 SQVTM, CDR2 ANQGSEA. Here the CDR3 DNA reads TGCAGCGTTCCGGACCAAGACAGCCACTATGGCTACACCTTC. The encoded protein is CSVPDQDSHYGYTF.

This clonotype came up many times. The gene calls are TRBV20-1 and TRBJ2-1; D is ambiguous. Germline V lookup: CDR1 DFQATT, CDR2 SNEGSKA (reference sequence). The germline V and J ends were trimmed by 7 bases and 7 bases, with 32 bases remaining between them. This CDR3 comprises 18 residues. The CDR3 DNA sequence: TGCAGTGTAAAGCCACTTGTCTGGTCGAGGCGGTATGGTAATGAGCAGTTCTTC. Protein product: CSVKPLVWSRRYGNEQFF.

This clonotype appeared a few times. The chain links TRBV7-9 to TRBJ1-5; D is ambiguous. The germline gives CDR1 SEHNR, CDR2 FQNEAQ (reference sequence). Trimming removed 5 bases at V and 5 bases at J, with 7 bases between. This CDR3 comprises 12 residues. This CDR3 is CASSKHDQPQHF. CDR3 DNA sequence: TGTGCCAGCAGCAAACATGATCAGCCCCAGCATTTT. The variable domain in full, with the rest retrieved from reference TRBV7-9 and TRBJ1-5, is DTGVSQNPRHKITKRGQNVTFRCDPISEHNRLYWYRQTLGQGPEFLTYFQNEAQLEKSRLLSDRFSAERPKGSFSTLEIQRTEQGDSAMYLCASSKHDQPQHFGDGTRLSIL.

This clonotype was detected many times. The chain couples TRBV7-9 to TRBJ2-1; a possible D gene is TRBD1 (5 bases). With 4 bases removed from V and 3 bases from J, the gap between germline ends came to 10 bases. CDR3 size: 14 residues. CDR1 is SEHNR and CDR2 is FQNEAQ in the germline V gene (reference sequence). CDR3 sequence: CASSSTEIYNEQFF. DNA for the CDR3: TGTGCCAGCAGCTCGACAGAGATCTACAATGAGCAGTTCTTC.

This chain links TRBV4-1 with TRBJ2-3; 8 bases are shared with TRBD2. The CDR3 runs 16 residues. CDR1 is MGHRA, CDR2 YSYEKL, per germline. Trimming at V came to 4 bases and at J to 0 bases, leaving 6 bases not matched to a gene. The CDR3 DNA is TGCGCCAGCAGCCCGGAACTAGCGGCTAGCACAGATACGCAGTATTTT. Translating it yields CASSPELAASTDTQYF.

This clonotype was counted ten times or more. The chain carries TRBV19 and TRBJ1-1; D is ambiguous. This CDR3 has 12 amino acids. Germline CDR1 is LNHDA and CDR2 is SQIVND (reference sequence). Trimming stripped 1 base from V and 5 bases from J, with 5 bases between. The CDR3 region is CASSIGRTEAFF. CDR3 nucleotide sequence: TGTGCCAGTAGTATAGGACGGACTGAAGCTTTCTTT.